This T cell receptor (beta chain) was retrieved from a study of beta chain features in type 1 diabetes. The CDR3 runs to 16 residues. Per the germline V gene, CDR1 is MNHNY and CDR2 is SVGAGI (reference sequence). Unmatched junction bases numbered 22, after V lost 10 bases and J lost 8 bases. A single heparinised blood sample, averaging approximately 110 mL, was obtained per donor. Sequencing targeted expressed TCRB transcripts, as all isolated RNA had been reverse transcribed. Some clones are missing from TCRdb's copy, which holds only in-frame ones; the method was immunoSEQ multiplex PCR. Among roughly 26,000 clones listed, 49% were seen once. Study-wide results and limits: TCRB CDR3 length was moderately but significantly reduced in all four CD4+ subsets of Type 1 diabetes patients. The naive, central memory and Treg TCRB repertoires of patients appeared to be more similar to one another than those of healthy donors.

As to this clone: As yet, its antigen is unknown.

The sequence was collected from a man younger than 40 with type 1 diabetes. This rearrangement joins TRBV6-6 to TRBJ1-2, with 7 bases lining up with TRBD1. The sequenced material came from stem cell memory CD4+ T cells from blood. CDR3 in amino acids: CATILGTAISRDGYTF. The CDR3 bases are TGTGCCACTATACTAGGGACAGCTATATCACGGGACGGCTACACCTTC.